Below, 5 T cell receptor beta chains from the same sample are listed, as sequenced in a study of identical twins listed by TCRdb under 2016. Libraries were constructed by 5' RACE. TCRdb records Illumina HiSeq 2000 as the sequencer. In-frame beta chains were kept once TCRdb had trimmed the public reads at Q25 with fastp and called clones with MiXCR. One record per CDR3 amino acid sequence lists the most common genes and DNA. The sample has roughly 1,500,000 distinct CDR3 sequences on record, 25% to 35% of them singletons. The ten top clones hold about 0.25% of the sample. The sample consisted of cord blood. Receptors originate from a newborn girl in good health.

This clonotype was recorded a few times. The CDR3 protein is CATSRASPGTYYGYTF. The CDR3, as DNA: TGTGCCACCAGCAGAGCTTCCCCCGGGACCTACTATGGCTACACCTTC. The chain joins TRBV15 to TRBJ1-2, with D possibly matching TRBD1 (5 bases). CDR3 length: 16 residues. Trimming took 1 base from V and 3 from J, leaving 15 bases between them. From germline, CDR1 is LNHNV and CDR2 YYDKDF (reference sequence).

The chain carries TRBV3-1 and TRBJ2-4; D is unclear. Germline CDR1 is LGHDT and CDR2 is YNNKEL (reference sequence). The CDR3 covers 16 residues. V shed 0 bases and J shed 5 bases, with 14 bases lying between them. Here the CDR3 reads CASSQDPGIEQNIQYF. Here the CDR3 DNA reads TGTGCCAGCAGCCAAGATCCCGGAATAGAACAAAACATTCAGTACTTC.

In the case of this clonotype: Just one base apart from a much larger clone, this may be a read error. V and J are TRBV12-3 or TRBV12-4 and TRBJ2-3; 12 bases line up with TRBD2. After removal of 6 bases from V and 6 bases from J, the junction contained 10 bases not matched to a gene. The CDR3 sequence is 16 residues long. CDR3: CASSFTRLAGADTQYF. CDR3 coding DNA: TGTGCCAGCAGCTTTACTCGACTAGCGGGAGCCGATACGCAGTATTTT.

This chain connects TRBV6-6 to TRBJ2-2, with 11 nucleotides matching TRBD1. CDR3 length equals 17 residues. CDR1 is MNHNY, CDR2 SVGAGI, per germline (reference sequence). Trimming at V came to 2 bases and at J to 5 bases, leaving 7 bases not matched to a gene. The CDR3 coding sequence is TGTGCCAGCAGTTACGCCCCCGGGACAGGGGGAACCGGGGAGCTGTTTTTT. This encodes CASSYAPGTGGTGELFF.

This clonotype was seen more than once but under ten times. This rearrangement joins TRBV4-1 to TRBJ1-1; D ambiguous. This CDR3 contains 14 residues. V was clipped by 3 bases and J by 0 bases, with 8 bases between them. Germline CDR1 reads MGHRA; CDR2 reads YSYEKL. CDR3 DNA: TGCGCCAGCAGCCATTTAGGGCTGAACACTGAAGCTTTCTTT. Amino acids: CASSHLGLNTEAFF.